The 6 T cell receptor beta chains in this list originate from one sample, sequenced in a study of T cells in Graves' hyperthyroidism and ophthalmopathy. TCR beta CDR3 sequences were amplified from RNA transcripts. The HTBI primer set drove a first-round RT-PCR of the TCR CDR3. Each CDR3 protein is one row after TCRdb ran MiXCR on the multiplex PCR reads. In the table there are some 460,000 distinct CDR3 sequences, 15% to 19% of which are singletons. The sequenced sample was blood. The receptors originated from a woman in her late teens or twenties with Graves' hyperthyroidism.

This clonotype was picked up many times. V usage is TRBV9 and J usage is TRBJ2-2, with TRBD2 identical over 8 bases. V lost 6 bases to trimming and J lost 1 base; unmatched junction nucleotides: 8. The CDR3 extends over 16 amino acids. Germline-derived CDR1 and CDR2 are SGDLS and YYNGEE. CDR3 in amino acids: CASTGGARGNTGELFF. As DNA, the CDR3 is TGTGCCAGCACCGGGGGGGCCCGTGGGAACACCGGGGAGCTGTTTTTT.

This clonotype has at least ten counts. The chain couples TRBV2 to TRBJ1-2; D not certain. Germline V gene data show CDR1 as SNHLY and CDR2 as FYNNEI. The CDR3 contains 16 residues. V shed 6 bases and J shed 7 bases, with 24 bases lying between them. The CDR3 DNA reads TGTGCCAGCAGAGAGGGCAGTAACAGCCCTTATTCTGGCTACACCTTC. Translating it yields CASREGSNSPYSGYTF.

This clonotype was counted many times. The J gene is TRBJ2-3, the V gene TRBV11-2; 13 bases agree with TRBD2. The germline V gene encodes CDR1 SGHAT and CDR2 FQNNGV. The CDR3 has 23 residues. The V gene end was trimmed by 5 bases and the J gene end by 0 bases; junction bases not matched to a gene: 23. In DNA, the CDR3 is TGTGCCAGCAGCCCTGGCGGACTAGCGGGAGATTTTCCTTGGGTATATAGCACAGATACGCAGTATTTT. Translating gives CASSPGGLAGDFPWVYSTDTQYF. Filled out from reference TRBV11-2 and TRBJ2-3, the complete variable domain reads EAGVAQSPRYKIIEKRQSVAFWCNPISGHATLYWYQQILGQGPKLLIQFQNNGVVDDSQLPKDRFSAERLKGVDSTLKIQPAKLEDSAVYLCASSPGGLAGDFPWVYSTDTQYFGPGTRLTVL.

This clonotype was seen a few times. The chain employs TRBV2 and TRBJ2-1; perhaps TRBD1 as D (6 bases). CDR1 and CDR2 (germline): SNHLY, FYNNEI. The CDR3 spans 13 residues. V dropped 11 bases and J dropped 5 bases, with 16 bases sitting between them. CDR3 region: CAAKRGSNNEQFF. CDR3 sequence (DNA): TGTGCCGCTAAAAGGGGGAGTAACAATGAGCAGTTCTTC. Filled out from reference TRBV2 and TRBJ2-1, the complete variable domain reads EPEVTQTPSHQVTQMGQEVILRCVPISNHLYFYWYRQILGQKVEFLVSFYNNEISEKSEIFDDQFSVERPDGSNFTLKIRSTKLEDSAMYFCAAKRGSNNEQFFGPGTRLTVL.

The chain has TRBV28 and TRBJ2-7; the D gene is possibly TRBD2 (7 bases). CDR3 length equals 15 residues. Germline CDR1 MDHEN, CDR2 SYDVKM. The V end lost 6 bases, the J end lost 2 bases, and 17 bases lay between the germline ends. The CDR3 sequence is CASRAGAGVTYEQYF. In DNA form, the CDR3 reads TGTGCCAGCAGGGCGGGGGCGGGGGTAACCTACGAGCAGTACTTC.

Of note for this clonotype: Since a much larger clone is just one base distant, this may be a read error. The J gene is TRBJ2-5, the V gene TRBV20-1, with 9 bases identical to TRBD2. In germline, CDR1 is DFQATT, CDR2 SNEGSKA (reference sequence). The CDR3 sequence is 13 residues long. The CDR3 here is CSVTLAGRETQCF. The CDR3 DNA is TGCAGTGTTACCCTAGCGGGGAGAGAGACCCAGTGCTTC.